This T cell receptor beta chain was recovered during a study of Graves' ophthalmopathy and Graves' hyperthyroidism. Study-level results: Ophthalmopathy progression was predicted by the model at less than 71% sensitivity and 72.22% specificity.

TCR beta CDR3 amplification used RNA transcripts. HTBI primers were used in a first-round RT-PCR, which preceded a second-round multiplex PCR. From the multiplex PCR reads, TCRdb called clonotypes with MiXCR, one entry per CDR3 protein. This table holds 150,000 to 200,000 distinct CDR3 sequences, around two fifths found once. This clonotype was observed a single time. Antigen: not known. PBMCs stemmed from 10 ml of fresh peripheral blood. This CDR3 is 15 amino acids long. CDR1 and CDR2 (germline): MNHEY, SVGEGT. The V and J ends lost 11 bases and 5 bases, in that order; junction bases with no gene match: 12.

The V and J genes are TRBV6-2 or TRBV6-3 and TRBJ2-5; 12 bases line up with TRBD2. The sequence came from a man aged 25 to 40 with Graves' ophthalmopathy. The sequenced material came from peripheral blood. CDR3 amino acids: CAVRDPGLAGETQYF. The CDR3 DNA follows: TGTGCCGTAAGGGACCCGGGACTAGCGGGTGAGACCCAGTACTTC.